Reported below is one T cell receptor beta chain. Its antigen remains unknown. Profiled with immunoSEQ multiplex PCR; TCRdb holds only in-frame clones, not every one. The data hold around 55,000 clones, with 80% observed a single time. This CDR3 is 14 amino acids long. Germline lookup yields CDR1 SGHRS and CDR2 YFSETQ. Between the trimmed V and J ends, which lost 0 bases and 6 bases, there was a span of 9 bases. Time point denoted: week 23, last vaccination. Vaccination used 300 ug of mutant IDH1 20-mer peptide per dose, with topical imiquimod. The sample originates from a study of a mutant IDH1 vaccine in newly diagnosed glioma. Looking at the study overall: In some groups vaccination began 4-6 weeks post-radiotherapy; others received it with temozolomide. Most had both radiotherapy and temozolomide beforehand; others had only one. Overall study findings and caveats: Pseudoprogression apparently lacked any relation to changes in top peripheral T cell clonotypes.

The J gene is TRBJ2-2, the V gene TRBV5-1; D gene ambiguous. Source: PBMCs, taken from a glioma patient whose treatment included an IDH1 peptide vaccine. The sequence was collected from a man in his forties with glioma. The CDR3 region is CASSLGAGPGELFF. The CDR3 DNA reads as TGCGCCAGCAGCTTGGGGGCCGGGCCCGGGGAGCTGTTTTTT.